The T cell receptor beta chain under discussion was sequenced for a study of T-cell reconstitution after alpha-beta-depleted transplantation in children. The CDR3 is 14 amino acids. Trimming took off 6 bases at V and 9 bases at J, with 18 bases between the two ends. Germline V gene sequence: CDR1 MNHEY, CDR2 SVGEGT. It was with unique molecular identifiers that the TCRbeta library was prepared. MiXCR, applied by TCRdb to the PCR reads, yields one record per CDR3 protein. The profile shows a few hundred thousand distinct CDR3 sequences, about 9.5% of them singletons. This receptor was obtained from a human donor who donated a stem cell graft to a child with acute lymphoblastic leukemia. Sequencing was performed on PBMCs from the stem cell graft donor, taken from the stem cell graft. This rearrangement joins TRBV6-2 or TRBV6-3 to TRBJ1-5; perhaps TRBD1 as D (6 bases). The CDR3 bases are TGTGCCAGCAGCCTCGGACAGCGACCGGGGCCCCAGCATTTT. This codes for CASSLGQRPGPQHF.